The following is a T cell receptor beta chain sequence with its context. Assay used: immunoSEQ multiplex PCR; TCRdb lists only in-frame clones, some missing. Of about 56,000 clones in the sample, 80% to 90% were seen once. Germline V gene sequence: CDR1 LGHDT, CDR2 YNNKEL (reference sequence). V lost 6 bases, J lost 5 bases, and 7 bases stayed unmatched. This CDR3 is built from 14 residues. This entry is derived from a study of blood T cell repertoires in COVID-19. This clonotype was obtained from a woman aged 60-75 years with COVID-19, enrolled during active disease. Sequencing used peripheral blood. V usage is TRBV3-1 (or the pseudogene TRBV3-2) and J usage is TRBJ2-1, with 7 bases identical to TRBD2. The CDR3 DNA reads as TGTGCCAGCAGGAGCCTAGCGGCCAACAATGAGCAGTTCTTC. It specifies CASRSLAANNEQFF.